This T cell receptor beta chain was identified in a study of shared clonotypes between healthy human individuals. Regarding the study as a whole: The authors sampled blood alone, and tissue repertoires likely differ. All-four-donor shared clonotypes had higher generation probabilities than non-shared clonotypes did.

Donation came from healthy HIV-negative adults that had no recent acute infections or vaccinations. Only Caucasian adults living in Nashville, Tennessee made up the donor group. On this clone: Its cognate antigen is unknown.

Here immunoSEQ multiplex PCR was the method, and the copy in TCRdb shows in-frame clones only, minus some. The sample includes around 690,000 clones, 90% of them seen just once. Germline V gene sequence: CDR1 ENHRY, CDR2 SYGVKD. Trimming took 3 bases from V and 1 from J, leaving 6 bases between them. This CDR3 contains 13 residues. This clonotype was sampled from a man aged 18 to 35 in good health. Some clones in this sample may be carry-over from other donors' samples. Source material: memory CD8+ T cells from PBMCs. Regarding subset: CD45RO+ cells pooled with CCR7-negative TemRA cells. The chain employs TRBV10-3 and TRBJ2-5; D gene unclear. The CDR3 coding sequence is TGTGCCATCAGTGAAGGGCCCCAAGAGACCCAGTACTTC. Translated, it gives CAISEGPQETQYF.